This entry concerns a single T cell receptor (beta chain). Antigen unknown. The data were taken from a study of cytomegalovirus exposure and HLA in healthy donors. Across the whole study: The same platform was used for the 130 or so validation repertoires as for the approximately 730 first-cohort repertoires, as reported in a later analysis.

Donors were drawn from the approximately 120-subject validation cohort, separate from the approximately 620-subject first cohort. Study-wide points: Published work reported that the classifier diagnosed cytomegalovirus status with high specificity and sensitivity. The investigators catalogued 164 TCR beta chains as cytomegalovirus-associated.

Libraries were prepared by immunoSEQ multiplex PCR; TCRdb keeps only in-frame clonotypes and omits some of them. The repertoire has some 70,000 clones, 96% of them found once; the top ten carry 2% to 2.5%. CDR3 length: 12 residues. The ends were cut back, 3 bases at V and 6 bases at J, with 8 bases in the middle. Germline assignment: CDR1 LNHDA and CDR2 SQIVND (reference sequence). Sequenced sample: PBMCs. The rearrangement joins TRBV19 to TRBJ1-2; D gene ambiguous. This sequence originates from a man younger than 35 in good health and CMV-seronegative. The CDR3 spells CASSIRSHGYTF. DNA for the CDR3: TGTGCCAGTAGTATTCGGAGCCATGGCTACACCTTC.